This TCR beta chain derives from a study of OX40 agonist ivuxolimab in advanced cancers. The protocol was immunoSEQ multiplex PCR, while the TCRdb copy is restricted to in-frame clones and leaves out a portion. This table has tens of thousands of clones, about 88% appearing once. This clone was detected only once. Its specificity is unknown. Study-wide results and caveats: There were also nonresponders showing low normalized T-cell clonal expansion.

Germline-derived CDR1 and CDR2 are SGHVS and FQNEAQ. V lost 2 bases to trimming and J lost 2 bases, with 10 bases between them. This CDR3 has 15 amino acids. This sample comprised CD4+ or CD8+ T cells sorted from blood, obtained in a trial of the OX40 agonist ivuxolimab. This sequence originates from an adult with an advanced solid tumor such as melanoma, head and neck, liver or kidney cancer. The V and J genes are TRBV7-8 and TRBJ1-5, with D tentatively TRBD1 (5 bases). The CDR3 DNA reads as TGTGCCAGCAGCTTATCCTTGGGGGGCAATCAGCCCCAGCATTTT. Protein sequence: CASSLSLGGNQPQHF. Drawing the rest from reference TRBV7-8 and TRBJ1-5, the complete variable domain is GAGVSQSPRYKVAKRGQDVALRCDPISGHVSLFWYQQALGQGPEFLTYFQNEAQLDKSGLPSDRFFAERPEGSVSTLKIQRTQQEDSAVYLCASSLSLGGNQPQHFGDGTRLSIL.